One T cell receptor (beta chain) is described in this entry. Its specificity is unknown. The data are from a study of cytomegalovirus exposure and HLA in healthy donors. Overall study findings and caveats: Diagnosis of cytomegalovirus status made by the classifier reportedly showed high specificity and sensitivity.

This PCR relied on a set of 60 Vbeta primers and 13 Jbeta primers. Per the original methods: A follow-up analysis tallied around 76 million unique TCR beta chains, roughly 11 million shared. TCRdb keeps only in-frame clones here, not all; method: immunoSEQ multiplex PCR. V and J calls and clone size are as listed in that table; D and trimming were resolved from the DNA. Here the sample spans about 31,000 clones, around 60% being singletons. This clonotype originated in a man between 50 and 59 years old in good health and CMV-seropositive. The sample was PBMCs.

The CDR3 DNA is TGTGCCAGCAGTTACTCTCGGACAGCTGGAAACACCATATATTTT. Protein: CASSYSRTAGNTIYF. The chain couples TRBV6-5 to TRBJ1-3; D is possibly TRBD1 (6 bases). Looked up from germline, CDR1 is MNHEY and CDR2 is SVGAGI. The V end was cut by 0 bases, the J end by 2 bases, with 8 bases between. The length of the CDR3 is 15 residues.